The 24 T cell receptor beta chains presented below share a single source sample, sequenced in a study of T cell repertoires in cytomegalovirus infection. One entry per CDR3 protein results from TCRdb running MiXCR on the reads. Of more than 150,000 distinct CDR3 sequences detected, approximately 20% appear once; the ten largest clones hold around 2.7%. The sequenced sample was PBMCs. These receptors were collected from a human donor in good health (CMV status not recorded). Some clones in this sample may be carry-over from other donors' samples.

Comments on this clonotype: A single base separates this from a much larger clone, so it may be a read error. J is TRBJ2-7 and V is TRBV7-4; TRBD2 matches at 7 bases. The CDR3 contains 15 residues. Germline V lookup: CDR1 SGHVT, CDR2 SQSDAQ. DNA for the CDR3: TGTGCCAGCAGCCCCCTCGGGGGGAGGGGCGACGAGCAGCACTTC. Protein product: CASSPLGGRGDEQHF.

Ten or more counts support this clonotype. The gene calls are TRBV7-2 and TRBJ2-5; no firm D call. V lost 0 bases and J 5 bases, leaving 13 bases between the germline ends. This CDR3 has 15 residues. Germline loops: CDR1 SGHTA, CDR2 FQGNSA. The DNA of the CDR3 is TGTGCCAGCAGCTTAGCTTTATCGGTGAGGGAGACCCAGTACTTC. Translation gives CASSLALSVRETQYF.

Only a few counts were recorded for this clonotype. CDR3 in DNA: TGTGCCAGCACCGTCGGACAGAGCACTGAAGCTTTCTTT. Translation gives CASTVGQSTEAFF. The rearrangement links TRBV6-1 to TRBJ1-1; perhaps TRBD1 as D (6 bases). This CDR3 comprises 13 residues. The germline gives CDR1 MNHNS, CDR2 SASEGT. V was trimmed by 7 bases and J by 4 bases, leaving 13 bases between them.

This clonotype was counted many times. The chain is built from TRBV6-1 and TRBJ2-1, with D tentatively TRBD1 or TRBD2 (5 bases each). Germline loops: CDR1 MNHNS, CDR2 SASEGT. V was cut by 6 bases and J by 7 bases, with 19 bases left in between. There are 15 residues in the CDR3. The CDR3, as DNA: TGTGCCAGCAGAAACTTACCCTCGGGGCGAAATGAGCAGTTCTTC. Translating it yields CASRNLPSGRNEQFF.

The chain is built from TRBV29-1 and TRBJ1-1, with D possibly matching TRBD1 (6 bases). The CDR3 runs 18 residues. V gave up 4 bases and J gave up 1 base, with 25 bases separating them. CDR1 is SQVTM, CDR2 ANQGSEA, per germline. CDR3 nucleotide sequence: TGCAGCGTTGTGGGCGTAGGGGGTTGGCGAAAATCGAACACTGAAGCTTTCTTT. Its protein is CSVVGVGGWRKSNTEAFF.

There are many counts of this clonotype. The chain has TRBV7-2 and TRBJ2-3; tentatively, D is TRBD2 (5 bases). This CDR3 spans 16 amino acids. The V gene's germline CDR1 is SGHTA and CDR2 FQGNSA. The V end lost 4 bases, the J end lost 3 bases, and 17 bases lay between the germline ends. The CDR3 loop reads CASSYRRSGETDTQYF. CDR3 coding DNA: TGTGCCAGCAGCTATCGACGATCCGGGGAGACAGATACGCAGTATTTT.

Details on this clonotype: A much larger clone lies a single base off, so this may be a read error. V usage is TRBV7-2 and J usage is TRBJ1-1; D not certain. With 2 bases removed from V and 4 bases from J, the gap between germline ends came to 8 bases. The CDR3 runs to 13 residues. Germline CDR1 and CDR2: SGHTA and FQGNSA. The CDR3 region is CASSLTRGTEAFF. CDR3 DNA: TGTGCCAGCAGCTTAACCCGGGGCACTGAAGCTTTCTTT.

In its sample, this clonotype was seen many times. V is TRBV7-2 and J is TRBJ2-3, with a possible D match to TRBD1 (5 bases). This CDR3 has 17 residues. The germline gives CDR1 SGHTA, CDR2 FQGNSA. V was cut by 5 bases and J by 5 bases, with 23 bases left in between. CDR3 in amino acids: CASSPSAGHDLKDTQYF. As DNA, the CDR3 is TGTGCCAGCAGCCCCTCGGCTGGACACGACCTCAAAGATACGCAGTATTTT.

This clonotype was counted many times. The CDR3 sequence is CASEGLRGYNEQFF. CDR3 DNA: TGTGCTAGTGAGGGACTTCGAGGCTACAATGAGCAGTTCTTC. The genes are TRBV12-5 and TRBJ2-1; the D gene is possibly TRBD2 (6 bases). This CDR3 is 14 amino acids long. Trimming removed 7 bases from V and 3 bases from J, with 13 bases in between. Germline V gene lookup returns CDR1 LGHNT and CDR2 FRNRAP.

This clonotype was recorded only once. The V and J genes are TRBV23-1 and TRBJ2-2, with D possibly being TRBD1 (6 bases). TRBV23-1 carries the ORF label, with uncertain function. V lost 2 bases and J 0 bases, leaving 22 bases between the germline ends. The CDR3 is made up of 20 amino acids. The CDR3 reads CASSQGGGDPPSTNTGELFF. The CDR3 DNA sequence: TGCGCCAGCAGTCAAGGGGGCGGCGATCCCCCCTCCACGAACACCGGGGAGCTGTTTTTT.

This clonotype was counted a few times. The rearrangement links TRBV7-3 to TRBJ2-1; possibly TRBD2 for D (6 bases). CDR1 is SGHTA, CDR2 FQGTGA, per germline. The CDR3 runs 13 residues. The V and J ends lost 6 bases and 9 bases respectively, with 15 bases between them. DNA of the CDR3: TGTGCCAGCAGTCAGGACTATTGGGGTGAGCAGTTCTTC. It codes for CASSQDYWGEQFF. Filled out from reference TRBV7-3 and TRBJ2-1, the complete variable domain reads GAGVSQTPSNKVTEKGKYVELRCDPISGHTALYWYRQSLGQGPEFLIYFQGTGAADDSGLPNDRFFAVRPEGSVSTLKIQRTERGDSAVYLCASSQDYWGEQFFGPGTRLTVL.

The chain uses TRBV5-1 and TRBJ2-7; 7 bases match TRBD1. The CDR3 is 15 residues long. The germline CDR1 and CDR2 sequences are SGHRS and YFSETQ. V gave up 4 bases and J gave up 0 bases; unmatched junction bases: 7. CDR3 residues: CASSSGQAYSYEQYF. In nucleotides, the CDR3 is TGCGCCAGCAGCAGCGGACAGGCCTACTCCTACGAGCAGTACTTC.

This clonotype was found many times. The CDR3 DNA follows: TGTGCCAGCAGCTCAGGGACGAGCTCCTACAATGAGCAGTTCTTC. This codes for CASSSGTSSYNEQFF. The chain links TRBV28 to TRBJ2-1; D tentatively reads TRBD1 or TRBD2 (5 bases each). V gave up 6 bases and J gave up 0 bases, with 12 bases separating them. Germline V CDR1 and CDR2: MDHEN, SYDVKM. This CDR3 is built from 15 residues.

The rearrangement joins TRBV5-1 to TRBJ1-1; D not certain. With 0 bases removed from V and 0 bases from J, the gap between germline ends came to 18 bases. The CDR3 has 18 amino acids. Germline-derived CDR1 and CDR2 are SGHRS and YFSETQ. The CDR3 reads CASSLGLFGPRVNTEAFF. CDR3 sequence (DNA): TGCGCCAGCAGCTTGGGGCTTTTCGGGCCGAGAGTGAACACTGAAGCTTTCTTT.

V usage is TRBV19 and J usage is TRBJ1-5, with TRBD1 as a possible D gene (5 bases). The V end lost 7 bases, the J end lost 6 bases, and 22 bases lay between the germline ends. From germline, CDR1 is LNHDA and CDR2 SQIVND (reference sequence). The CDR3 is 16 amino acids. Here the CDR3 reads CASTPSGRALGQPQHF. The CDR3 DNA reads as TGTGCCAGTACCCCCTCCGGCAGGGCGCTGGGTCAGCCCCAGCATTTT.

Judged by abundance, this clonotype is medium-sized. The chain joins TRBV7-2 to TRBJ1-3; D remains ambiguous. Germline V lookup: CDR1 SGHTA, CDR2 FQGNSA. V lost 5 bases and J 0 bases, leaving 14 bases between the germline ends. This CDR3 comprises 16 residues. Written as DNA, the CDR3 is TGTGCCAGCAGCCTTCAGGCCACTGACTCTGGAAACACCATATATTTT. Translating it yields CASSLQATDSGNTIYF.

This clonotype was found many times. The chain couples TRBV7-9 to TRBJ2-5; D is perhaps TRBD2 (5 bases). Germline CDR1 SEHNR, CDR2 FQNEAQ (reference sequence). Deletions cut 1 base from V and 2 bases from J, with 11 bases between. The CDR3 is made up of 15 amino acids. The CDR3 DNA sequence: TGTGCCAGCAGCTTAGAGGGCTCGGGGCAAGAGACCCAGTACTTC. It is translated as CASSLEGSGQETQYF.

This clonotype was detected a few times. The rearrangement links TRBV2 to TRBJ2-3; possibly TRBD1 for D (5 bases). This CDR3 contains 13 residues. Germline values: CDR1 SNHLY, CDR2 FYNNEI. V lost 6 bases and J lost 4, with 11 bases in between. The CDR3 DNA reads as TGTGCCAGCAGAGAGGCAGGGCCAGATACGCAGTATTTT. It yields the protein CASREAGPDTQYF.

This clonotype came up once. The CDR3 is CASSALQGKVTEAFF. The CDR3 DNA reads TGCGCCAGCAGCGCCCTACAGGGGAAGGTGACTGAAGCTTTCTTT. The chain links TRBV5-1 to TRBJ1-1; 7 bases match TRBD1. This CDR3 region has 15 residues. V shed 4 bases and J 5 bases; nucleotides not matched to a gene: 11. Looked up from germline, CDR1 is SGHRS and CDR2 is YFSETQ.

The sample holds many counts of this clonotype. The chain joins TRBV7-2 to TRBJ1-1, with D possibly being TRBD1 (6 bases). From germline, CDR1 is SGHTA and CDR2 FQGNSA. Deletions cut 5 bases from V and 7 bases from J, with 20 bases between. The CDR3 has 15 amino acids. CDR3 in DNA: TGTGCCAGCAGCCCCCAAATCCGGACAGCTATTGAAGCTTTCTTT. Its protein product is CASSPQIRTAIEAFF.

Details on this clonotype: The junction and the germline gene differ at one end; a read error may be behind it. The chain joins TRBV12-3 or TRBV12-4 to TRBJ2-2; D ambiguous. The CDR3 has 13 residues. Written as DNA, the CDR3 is TGTGCCAGCATTTTAGTGGACACCGGGGAGCTGTTTTTT. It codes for CASILVDTGELFF.

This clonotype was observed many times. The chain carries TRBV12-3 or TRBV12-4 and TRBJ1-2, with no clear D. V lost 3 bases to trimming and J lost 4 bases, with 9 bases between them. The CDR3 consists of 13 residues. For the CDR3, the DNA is TGTGCCAGCAGTTTCGGAGCCGGCTATGGCTACACCTTC. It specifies CASSFGAGYGYTF.

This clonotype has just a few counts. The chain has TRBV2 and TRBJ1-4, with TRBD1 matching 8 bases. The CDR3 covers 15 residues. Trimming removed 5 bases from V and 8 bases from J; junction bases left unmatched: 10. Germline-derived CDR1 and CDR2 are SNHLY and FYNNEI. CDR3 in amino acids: CASSIDRGNREKLFF. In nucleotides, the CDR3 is TGTGCCAGCAGTATCGACAGGGGTAATCGCGAAAAACTGTTTTTT.

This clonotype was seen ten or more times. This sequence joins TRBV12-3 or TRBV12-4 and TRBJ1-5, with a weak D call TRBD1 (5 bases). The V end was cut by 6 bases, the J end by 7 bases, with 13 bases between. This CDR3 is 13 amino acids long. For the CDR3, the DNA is TGTGCCAGCAGGACGGGGGACGGGCAGCCCCAGCATTTT. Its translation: CASRTGDGQPQHF.